Listed below are T cell receptor beta chains from one sample, sequenced in a study of control samples from healthy donors and cancer patients. Sequencing used immunoSEQ multiplex PCR; TCRdb keeps in-frame clones, though not all of them. The sample holds approximately 160,000 clones, 94% seen once. Source material: blood. The receptors stem from a woman aged 18-29 years in good health. The CDR3 runs from the conserved cysteine through the conserved F or W. Each record gives: D gene, V gene, J gene, CDR3 DNA, CDR3 protein. D genes are given only for firm matches.

d_gene: -; v_gene: TRBV13; j_gene: TRBJ2-1; CDR3nt: TGTGCCAGCAGCTGGCGCGACAGAAGCTCCTACAATGAGCAGTTCTTC; CDR3aa: CASSWRDRSSYNEQFF
d_gene: TRBD1; v_gene: TRBV20-1; j_gene: TRBJ1-2; CDR3nt: TGCAGTGCTAGTATTGGGACAGGGGCCTCTCCGGGTGGATCGATTTATGGCTACACCTTC; CDR3aa: CSASIGTGASPGGSIYGYTF
d_gene: -; v_gene: TRBV5-8; j_gene: TRBJ1-1; CDR3nt: TGTGCCAGCAGCGGAGTCCCGGGGCACCATCCCAACATGAACACTGAAGCTTTCTTT; CDR3aa: CASSGVPGHHPNMNTEAFF
d_gene: TRBD2; v_gene: TRBV19; j_gene: TRBJ2-7; CDR3nt: TGTGCCAGTAGTAGGCCGGGAGGCTTCTCCTACGAGCAGTACTTC; CDR3aa: CASSRPGGFSYEQYF
d_gene: -; v_gene: TRBV12-3/TRBV12-4; j_gene: TRBJ1-3; CDR3nt: TGTGCCAGCAGTCCTGGAAACACCATATATTTT; CDR3aa: CASSPGNTIYF
d_gene: -; v_gene: TRBV15; j_gene: TRBJ2-1; CDR3nt: TGTGCCACCAGGGACTTCAGGGACAATGAGCAGTTCTTC; CDR3aa: CATRDFRDNEQFF
d_gene: TRBD1; v_gene: TRBV28; j_gene: TRBJ1-5; CDR3nt: TGTGCCAGCAGCTCAACAGGGGATCGCAGTCAGCCCCAGCATTTT; CDR3aa: CASSSTGDRSQPQHF
d_gene: -; v_gene: TRBV19; j_gene: TRBJ2-5; CDR3nt: TGTGCCAGTAGTTCCCCCTGGGGCCCAGAGACCCAGTACTTC; CDR3aa: CASSSPWGPETQYF
d_gene: TRBD1; v_gene: TRBV5-1; j_gene: TRBJ2-7; CDR3nt: TGCGCCAGCAGCTTGGGACAGGGGTGGTACGAGCAGTACTTC; CDR3aa: CASSLGQGWYEQYF
d_gene: -; v_gene: TRBV10-3; j_gene: TRBJ1-1; CDR3nt: TGTGCCATCAGTGAAACACAGGAGAACACTGAAGCTTTCTTT; CDR3aa: CAISETQENTEAFF